This TCR beta chain was recovered during a study of post-analysis software for immune sequencing data. cDNA libraries for TCR beta contained unique molecular identifiers. The yield from about 1 to 10 million T cells was 500,000 or so cDNA molecules in total. One entry per CDR3 protein results from TCRdb running MiXCR on the PCR reads. The sample records about 540,000 distinct CDR3 sequences, approximately 34% being singletons. This clonotype has only a few counts. The antigen is not known. Unmatched junction bases numbered 10, after V lost 2 bases and J lost 2 bases. The V gene's germline CDR1 is SGHTA and CDR2 FQGNSA. CDR3 length equals 18 residues. Study conclusions and caveats: The study found TRBV5-6, TRBV5-1 and TRBV20-1 among a few TRBV segments more frequent in patients than controls. Significantly decreased normalized Chao1 diversity was recorded for multiple sclerosis patients relative to controls.

The material sequenced was blood. The origin of this receptor is a girl aged 2-17 years with multiple sclerosis. The gene calls are TRBV7-2 and TRBJ2-5; 11 nucleotides match TRBD2. The DNA of the CDR3 is TGTGCCAGCAGCTTATGGCCCCCCACTAGCGGGGGTCAAGAGACCCAGTACTTC. Translation gives CASSLWPPTSGGQETQYF.